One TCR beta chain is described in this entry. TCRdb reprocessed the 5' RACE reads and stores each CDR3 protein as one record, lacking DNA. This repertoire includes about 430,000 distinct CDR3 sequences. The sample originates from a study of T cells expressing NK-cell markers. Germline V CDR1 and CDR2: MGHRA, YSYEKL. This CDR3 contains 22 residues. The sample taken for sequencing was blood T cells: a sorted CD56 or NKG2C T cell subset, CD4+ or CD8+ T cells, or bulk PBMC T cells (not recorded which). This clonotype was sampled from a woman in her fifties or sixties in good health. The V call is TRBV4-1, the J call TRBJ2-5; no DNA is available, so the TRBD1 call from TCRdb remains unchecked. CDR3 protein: CASMAGPLPRSVVAGPQETQYF.